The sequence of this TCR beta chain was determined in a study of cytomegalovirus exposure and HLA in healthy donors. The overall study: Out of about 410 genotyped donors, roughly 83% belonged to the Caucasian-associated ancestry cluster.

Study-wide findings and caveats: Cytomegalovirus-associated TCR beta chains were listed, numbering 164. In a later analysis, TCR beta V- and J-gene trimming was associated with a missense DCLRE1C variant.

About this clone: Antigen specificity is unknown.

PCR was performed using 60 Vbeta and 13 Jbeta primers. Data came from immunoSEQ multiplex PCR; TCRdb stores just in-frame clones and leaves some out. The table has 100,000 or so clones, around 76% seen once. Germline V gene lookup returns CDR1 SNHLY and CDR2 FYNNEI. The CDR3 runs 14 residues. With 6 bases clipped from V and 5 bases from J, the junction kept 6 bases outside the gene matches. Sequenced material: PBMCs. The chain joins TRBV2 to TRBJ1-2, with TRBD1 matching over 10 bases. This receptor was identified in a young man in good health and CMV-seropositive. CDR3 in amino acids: CASRADRGAYGYTF. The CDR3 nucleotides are TGTGCCAGCAGAGCGGACAGGGGGGCTTATGGCTACACCTTC.